This T cell receptor (beta chain) was sequenced in a study of breast tumors, draining lymph nodes, adjacent tissues (dated by TCRdb to between 2015 and 2016). About the investigation overall: The study compared TCR beta repertoires across tumor, adjacent nontumor tissue and axillary lymph nodes from breast cancer patients. In human breast cancer, the study set out to assess how tumor, surrounding tissue and draining lymph node repertoires relate to one another and whether T cells might be exchanged between them. On the study overall, not on this receptor specifically: In luminal-like breast cancer, tumor and nontumor tissue repertoires resembled each other significantly more than in basal-like breast cancer. Tumors showed preferential V and J gene usage, and their T-cell repertoire diversity fell below that of lymph nodes yet above that of nontumor tissue. The data were considered consistent with most tumor T cells being derived from the lymph node and subsequently expanding within tumor tissue. Rather than being directly demonstrated, the conclusion that tumor T cells originate in lymph nodes was presented as consistent with a hypothesis.

Lymph node samples were obtained from the axillary draining lymph nodes of breast cancer patients. In its sample, this clonotype was seen many times. Its antigen remains unidentified. The record has no base qualities; no much larger clone is one base away. TCRdb lists the instrument as Illumina HiSeq 2000. TCR beta chain libraries were generated by multiplex PCR amplification. High-throughput sequencing was used to analyze the amplified TCR beta chain products. The public reads were reanalyzed by TCRdb: fastp trimming at Q25, MiXCR alignment, in-frame beta chains only. All rows with the same CDR3 protein become a single entry with the most common DNA and genes. The table for this sample lists some 150,000 distinct CDR3 sequences; roughly a third of them were counted only once. The top ten clonotypes cover around 4% of the sample. Sample: axillary lymph node tissue. This receptor was taken from a female donor with breast cancer. Some clones in this sample may be carry-over from other donors' samples.

The sequenced DNA: TGTGCCAGCAGTTGGTTCGGCTCTGGGGCCAACGTCCTGACTTTC. Its product reads: CASSWFGSGANVLTF. The chain is made from TRBV28 and TRBJ2-6; a confident D gene designation cannot be given. V lost 4 bases and J lost 0 bases; the stretch between them is 7 bases long. Including cysteine and phenylalanine, the CDR3 has 15 amino acids. The only DNA kept is the CDR3, 45 bases in frame from the first base. CDR1 and CDR2 were assigned from the germline V gene as MDHEN and SYDVKM.